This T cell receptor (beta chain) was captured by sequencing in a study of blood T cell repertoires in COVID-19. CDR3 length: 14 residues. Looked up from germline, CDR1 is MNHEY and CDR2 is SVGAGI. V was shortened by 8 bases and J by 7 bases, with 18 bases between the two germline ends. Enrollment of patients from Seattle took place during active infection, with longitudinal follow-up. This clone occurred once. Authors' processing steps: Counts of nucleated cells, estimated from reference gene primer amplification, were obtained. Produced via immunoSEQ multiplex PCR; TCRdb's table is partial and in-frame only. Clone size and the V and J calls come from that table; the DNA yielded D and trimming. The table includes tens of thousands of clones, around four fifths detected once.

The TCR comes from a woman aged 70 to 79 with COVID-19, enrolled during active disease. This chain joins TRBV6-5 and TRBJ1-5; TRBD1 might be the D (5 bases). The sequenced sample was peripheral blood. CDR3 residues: CASAAEGREQPQHF. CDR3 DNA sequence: TGTGCCAGCGCGGCGGAGGGACGGGAACAGCCCCAGCATTTT.